This T cell receptor beta chain is from a study of T cells in Graves' hyperthyroidism and ophthalmopathy. On the study more broadly: Peripheral blood samples were taken at initial diagnosis, prior to any treatment.

This clonotype was counted between two and nine times. The CDR3 does not end in the conserved phenylalanine or tryptophan, so this is likely a read error. Investigators excluded patients with uncontrolled infection, other autoimmune disease, pregnancy or lactation. TCR beta CDR3 region amplification was performed from RNA transcripts. The study used the HTBI primer set for a first-round RT-PCR of the TCR CDR3. TCRdb analysed the multiplex PCR reads with MiXCR anew, one entry per CDR3 protein. The sample carries 500,000 to 650,000 distinct CDR3 sequences, 15% to 20% recorded once. Specimen: blood. The origin of this receptor is a man aged 35 to 55 with Graves' ophthalmopathy.

The CDR3 bases are TGTGCCAGCAGCTTAGCGTCGGTTGCCTACGAGCAGTACCTC. This codes for CASSLASVAYEQYL. This chain joins TRBV7-9 and TRBJ2-7, with unresolved D. CDR3 length equals 14 residues. The V and J ends lost 0 bases and 2 bases respectively, with 8 bases between them. CDR1 is SEHNR and CDR2 is FQNEAQ in the germline V gene (reference sequence).